This TCR beta chain was documented in a study of vaccination effects on CD4 cells after COVID-19. For the study at large: Supplemented with 9.5 to 10 IU/ml IL-2 and 10 ug/ml peptides, two million PBMC per well were kept in culture.

CDR1 is LNHNV, CDR2 YYDKDF, per germline (reference sequence). The J segment lost 6 bases and the V segment lost 4 bases, leaving 4 bases of the junction unmatched. The CDR3 totals 16 residues. Investigators separated out CD4+ T cells once approximately 10 days of culture had passed. From March to December 2020, the person had a SARS-CoV-2 infection that was confirmed by PCR. Vaccine administered to participants consisted of two doses of either BNT162b2 or mRNA-1273. Turning to this clone: Its antigen is unknown.

Clones were sequenced by immunoSEQ multiplex PCR, and TCRdb holds only the in-frame ones, with some missing. The sample shows tens of thousands of clones, 76% of them seen only once. The sequence was collected from a human donor who had a prior SARS-CoV-2 infection. The chain combines TRBV15 with TRBJ2-1; 15 bases agree with TRBD2. The source was CD4+ T cells from PBMCs cultured without peptide, collected after COVID-19 vaccination. The CDR3 protein is CATSTRTSGRGNEQFF. The CDR3 nucleotides are TGTGCCACCAGCACCCGGACTAGCGGGAGGGGCAATGAGCAGTTCTTC.